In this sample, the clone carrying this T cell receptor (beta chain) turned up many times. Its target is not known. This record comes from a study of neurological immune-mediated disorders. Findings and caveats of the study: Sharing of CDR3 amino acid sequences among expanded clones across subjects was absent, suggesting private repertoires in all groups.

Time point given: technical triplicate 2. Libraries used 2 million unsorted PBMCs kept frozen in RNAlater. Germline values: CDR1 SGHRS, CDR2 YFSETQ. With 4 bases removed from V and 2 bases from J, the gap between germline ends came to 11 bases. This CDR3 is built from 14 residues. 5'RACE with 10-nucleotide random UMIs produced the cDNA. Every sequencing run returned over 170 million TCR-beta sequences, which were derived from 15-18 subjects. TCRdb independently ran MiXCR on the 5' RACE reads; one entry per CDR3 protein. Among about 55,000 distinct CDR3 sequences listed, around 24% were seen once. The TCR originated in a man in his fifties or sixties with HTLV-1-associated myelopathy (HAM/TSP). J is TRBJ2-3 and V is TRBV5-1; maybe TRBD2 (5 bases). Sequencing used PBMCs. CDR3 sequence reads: CASSERSPTDTQYF. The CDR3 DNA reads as TGCGCCAGCAGCGAGCGGAGCCCCACAGATACGCAGTATTTT.